This paragraph covers one T cell receptor beta chain sequence. Germline V gene data show CDR1 as LNHDA and CDR2 as SQIVND (reference sequence). V dropped 10 bases and J dropped 8 bases, with 6 bases sitting between them. The CDR3 totals 10 residues. The data originate from a study of cytomegalovirus exposure and HLA in healthy donors. The study ran its PCR with 60 Vbeta and 13 Jbeta primers. Sequencing was performed with immunoSEQ multiplex PCR; in TCRdb, only in-frame clones are kept and a portion is missing. Of more than 110,000 clones listed, over 60% are singletons. The V call is TRBV19, the J call TRBJ1-6; tentative D call: TRBD1 (6 bases). This receptor was obtained from a male donor in good health and CMV-seropositive. The sample comprised PBMCs. The CDR3 is CATGDSPLHF. Here the CDR3 DNA reads TGTGCCACAGGGGATTCACCCCTCCACTTT.